The T cell receptor (beta chain) under discussion was sequenced for a study of blood T cell repertoires in COVID-19. Some clones are missing from TCRdb's copy, which holds only in-frame ones; the method was immunoSEQ multiplex PCR. The sample contains 65,000 to 90,000 clones, about nine tenths of which appear only once. The CDR3 spans 15 residues. Trimming removed 3 bases from V and 3 bases from J; junction bases left unmatched: 5. Germline CDR1 reads SEHNR; CDR2 reads FQNEAQ (reference sequence). This clone has just a few counts. Sequencing used peripheral blood. The J gene is TRBJ1-3, the V gene TRBV7-9; TRBD1 matches 7 bases. This receptor was identified in a woman aged 18-35 years with acute or convalescent COVID-19. Written as DNA, the CDR3 is TGTGCCAGCAGCTTCACAGGGGATAGTGGAAACACCATATATTTT. Amino acid sequence: CASSFTGDSGNTIYF. Using reference TRBV7-9 and TRBJ1-3 for the parts outside the CDR3, the full variable domain is DTGVSQNPRHKITKRGQNVTFRCDPISEHNRLYWYRQTLGQGPEFLTYFQNEAQLEKSRLLSDRFSAERPKGSFSTLEIQRTEQGDSAMYLCASSFTGDSGNTIYFGEGSWLTVV.